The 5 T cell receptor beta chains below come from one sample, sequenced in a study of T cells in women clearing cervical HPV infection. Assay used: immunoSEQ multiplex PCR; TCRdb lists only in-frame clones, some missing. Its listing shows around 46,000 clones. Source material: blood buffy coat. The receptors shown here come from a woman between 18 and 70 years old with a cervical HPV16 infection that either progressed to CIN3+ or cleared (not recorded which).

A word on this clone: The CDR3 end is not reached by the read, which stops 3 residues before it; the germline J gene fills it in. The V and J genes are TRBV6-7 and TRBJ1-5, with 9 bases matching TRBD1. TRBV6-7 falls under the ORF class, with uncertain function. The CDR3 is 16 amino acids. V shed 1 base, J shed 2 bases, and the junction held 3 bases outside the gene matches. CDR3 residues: CASSYLQGAGNQPQHF. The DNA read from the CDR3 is TGTGCCAGCAGTTACTTACAGGGGGCGGGCAATCAGCCC.

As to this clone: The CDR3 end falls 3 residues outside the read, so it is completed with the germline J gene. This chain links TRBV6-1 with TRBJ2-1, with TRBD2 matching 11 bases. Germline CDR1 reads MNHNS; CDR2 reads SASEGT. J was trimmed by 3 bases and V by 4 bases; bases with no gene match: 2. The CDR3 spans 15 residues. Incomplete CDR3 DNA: TGTGCCAGCAGTGCCGGGACTAGCGGCTACAATGAG. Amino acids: CASSAGTSGYNE. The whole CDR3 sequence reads CASSAGTSGYNEQFF.

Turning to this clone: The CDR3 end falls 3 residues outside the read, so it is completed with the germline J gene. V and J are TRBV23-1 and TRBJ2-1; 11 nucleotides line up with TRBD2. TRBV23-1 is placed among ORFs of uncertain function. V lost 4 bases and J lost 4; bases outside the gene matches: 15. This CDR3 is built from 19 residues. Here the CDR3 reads CASSRPPSGRLRWYNEQFF. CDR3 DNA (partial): TGCGCCAGCAGTCGGCCCCCTAGCGGGAGGCTTCGGTGGTACAATGAG.

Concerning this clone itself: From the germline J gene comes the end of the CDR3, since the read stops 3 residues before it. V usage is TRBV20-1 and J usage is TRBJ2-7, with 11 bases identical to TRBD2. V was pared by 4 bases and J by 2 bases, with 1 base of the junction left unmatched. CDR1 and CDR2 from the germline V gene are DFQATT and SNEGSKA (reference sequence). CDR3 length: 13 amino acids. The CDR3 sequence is CSAKLAGAYEQYF. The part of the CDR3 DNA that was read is TGCAGTGCTAAACTAGCGGGGGCCTACGAG.

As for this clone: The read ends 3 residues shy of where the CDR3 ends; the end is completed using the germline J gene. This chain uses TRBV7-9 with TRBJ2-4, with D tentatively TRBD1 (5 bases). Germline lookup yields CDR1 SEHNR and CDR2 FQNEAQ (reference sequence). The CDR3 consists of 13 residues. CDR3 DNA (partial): TGTGCCAGCAGCACGACAGAGAACTATGGT. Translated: CASSTTENYG. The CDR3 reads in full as CASSTTENYGQYF.